This is a list of T cell receptor beta chains from one sample in a study of vaccination effects on CD4 cells after COVID-19. Repertoires were generated with immunoSEQ multiplex PCR, while TCRdb's copy carries only in-frame clones and drops some. The sample holds tens of thousands of clones, 67% seen once. No antigens are known for them. Sample: CD4+ T cells from PBMCs cultured without peptide, taken before COVID-19 vaccination. The receptors derive from a human donor who received a COVID-19 vaccine. Each CDR3 is given with its conserved first and last residue. The D gene is left open where the match is weak. The size field is filled for only some rows; it gives once, few, many or a size class.

D gene,clone size,CDR3 length,J gene,V gene,CDR3 DNA,CDR3 protein
NA,few,16,TRBJ1-4,TRBV7-8,TGTGCCAGCAGGTTTACGGGGGGTCTCCCTAATGAAAAACTGTTTTTT,CASRFTGGLPNEKLFF
NA,NA,14,TRBJ2-1,TRBV3-1/TRBV3-2,TGTGCCAGCAGCCATGATTACAGGGTCAATGAGCAGTTCTTC,CASSHDYRVNEQFF
TRBD1,few,14,TRBJ2-7,TRBV6-5,TGTGCCAGCAGAGTGACAGGGGGCCCCTACGAGCAGTACTTC,CASRVTGGPYEQYF
NA,NA,14,TRBJ2-2,TRBV5-6,TGTGCCAGCAGCCTTCCTAGCGACACCGGGGAGCTGTTTTTT,CASSLPSDTGELFF
NA,NA,16,TRBJ2-7,TRBV18,TGTGCCAGCTCACCATCAAGCGTAAAGGGCCCCTACGAGCAGTACTTC,CASSPSSVKGPYEQYF
TRBD2,NA,13,TRBJ2-5,TRBV29-1,TGCAGCGAACGACTAGCGGGAGGAGAGACCCAGTACTTC,CSERLAGGETQYF
TRBD1,NA,16,TRBJ2-1,TRBV9,TGTGCCAGCAGCCCAAGGACAGGACCATCCTACAATGAGCAGTTCTTC,CASSPRTGPSYNEQFF
TRBD2,NA,16,TRBJ2-7,TRBV5-1,TGCGCCAGCAGCTTGAGTAGCGGGAGGTTCTCCTACGAGCAGTACTTC,CASSLSSGRFSYEQYF
NA,NA,15,TRBJ1-1,TRBV6-5,TGTGCCAGCACCACTCCGGGGGTAGGTGTCACTGAAGCTTTCTTT,CASTTPGVGVTEAFF
NA,few,12,TRBJ2-7,TRBV7-3,TGTGCCAGCAGCTTATGCAGCTACGAGCAGTACTTC,CASSLCSYEQYF
NA,NA,13,TRBJ1-5,TRBV30,TGTGCCTGGAGTACCAGGGGAGGTCAGCCCCAGCATTTT,CAWSTRGGQPQHF
NA,NA,15,TRBJ1-3,TRBV27,TGTGCCAGCAGTTTAAGGGGGGAGCTCAGAAACACCATATATTTT,CASSLRGELRNTIYF
NA,NA,16,TRBJ2-1,TRBV4-2,TGTGCCAGCAGCCAAGCTTCATTAGGCTCCTACAATGAGCAGTTCTTC,CASSQASLGSYNEQFF
TRBD2,NA,16,TRBJ2-3,TRBV28,TGTGCCAGCAGTTTACCGGGGCGGGAGGGGGCTGATACGCAGTATTTT,CASSLPGREGADTQYF
TRBD2,NA,13,TRBJ2-5,TRBV7-2,TGTGCCAGCAGCCTTCGGGGGGAAGAGACCCAGTACTTC,CASSLRGEETQYF
TRBD2,NA,17,TRBJ2-2,TRBV2,TGTGCCAGCAGTGGTGAGGGCGGGGGGGCGAACACCGGGGAGCTGTTTTTT,CASSGEGGGANTGELFF
TRBD1,NA,14,TRBJ1-5,TRBV6-5,TGTGCCAGCAGTACACAGGGGGTAGGGCAGCCCCAGCATTTT,CASSTQGVGQPQHF
TRBD2,many,16,TRBJ2-3,TRBV9,TGTGCCAGCAGCGTAGGGACTAGCGCCAGCACAGATACGCAGTATTTT,CASSVGTSASTDTQYF
TRBD1,NA,14,TRBJ2-1,TRBV28,TGTGCCAGCAGTTTTCAGGACAGGGATAATGAGCAGTTCTTC,CASSFQDRDNEQFF
TRBD2,NA,13,TRBJ2-7,TRBV28,TGTGCCAGCATTAGCGGGAGCGGCTACGAGCAGTACTTC,CASISGSGYEQYF
NA,NA,11,TRBJ2-1,TRBV12-3/TRBV12-4,TGTGCCAAAAGGGAAGACAATGAGCAGTTCTTC,CAKREDNEQFF
NA,NA,14,TRBJ1-1,TRBV7-9,TGTGCCAGCAGACTAGACACCCTGAACACTGAAGCTTTCTTT,CASRLDTLNTEAFF
NA,NA,14,TRBJ2-5,TRBV28,TGTGCCAGCAGTTCCCCCAGGGGGGAAGAGACCCAGTACTTC,CASSSPRGEETQYF
TRBD2,NA,16,TRBJ2-7,TRBV6-5,TGTGCCAGCAGTTACTCCGGGGGGTTGAGCTCCTACGAGCAGTACTTC,CASSYSGGLSSYEQYF
TRBD1,few,15,TRBJ1-2,TRBV7-9,TGTGCCAGCAGCCCGTGGACAGGGGGAACCTATGGCTACACCTTC,CASSPWTGGTYGYTF
NA,NA,14,TRBJ2-7,TRBV3-1/TRBV3-2,TGTGCCAGCAGCCAAGGTCGAGGGGATTACGAGCAGTACTTC,CASSQGRGDYEQYF
NA,few,13,TRBJ1-5,TRBV7-2,TGTGCCAGCAGCTTAGTAGGCAATCAGCCCCAGCATTTT,CASSLVGNQPQHF
NA,NA,14,TRBJ1-2,TRBV6-5,TGTGCCAGCAGTTACAGCAGGAAGGTTGGTGGCTACACCTTC,CASSYSRKVGGYTF
NA,NA,13,TRBJ2-7,TRBV7-9,TGTGCCAGCAGCTTCGACGGCGCCTACGAGCAGTACTTC,CASSFDGAYEQYF
NA,NA,12,TRBJ2-7,TRBV6-5,TGTGCCACCTCGGGTCGGTCCTACGAGCAGTACTTC,CATSGRSYEQYF
TRBD2,NA,16,TRBJ2-5,TRBV28,TGTGCCAGCAGTTTAAGGTCCAGGACTAGATGGGAGACCCAGTACTTC,CASSLRSRTRWETQYF
NA,NA,14,TRBJ2-7,TRBV27,TGTGCCAGCAGGCGGGCGGGCCCCTCCTACGAGCAGTACTTC,CASRRAGPSYEQYF
TRBD1,NA,15,TRBJ2-2,TRBV9,TGTGCCAGCAGCCTAGGACAGGGGGGAACCGGGGAGCTGTTTTTT,CASSLGQGGTGELFF
NA,NA,13,TRBJ2-3,TRBV4-3,TGCGCCAGCAGCCCGGGGGACAGAGGTACGCAGTATTTT,CASSPGDRGTQYF
NA,few,15,TRBJ2-7,TRBV7-2,TGTGCCAGCAGCCCGTACCCCAGGGGTAAGGGCGAGCAGTACTTC,CASSPYPRGKGEQYF
TRBD1,few,15,TRBJ1-4,TRBV2,TGTGCCTCCGCGGGGACACAGGGGACTAATGAAAAACTGTTTTTT,CASAGTQGTNEKLFF
NA,NA,15,TRBJ1-5,TRBV5-5,TGTGCCAGCAGCAAAGACAGTCCTAGCAATCAGCCCCAGCATTTT,CASSKDSPSNQPQHF
NA,NA,12,TRBJ1-2,TRBV5-4,TGTGCCAGCAGCTTGGAGGGTGGAGGCTACACCTTC,CASSLEGGGYTF
NA,NA,13,TRBJ2-1,TRBV4-2,TGTGCCAGCAGCCAAGGAACCCTATACTTACAATTCTTC,CASSQGTLYLQFF
NA,few,14,TRBJ2-3,TRBV4-2,TGTGCCAGCACCCCCGGGACTTTCACAGATACGCAGTATTTT,CASTPGTFTDTQYF
NA,NA,16,TRBJ1-3,TRBV5-1,TGCGCCAGCAGCAACGGGGGGACGTTCCAGGGAAACACCATATATTTT,CASSNGGTFQGNTIYF
NA,NA,13,TRBJ1-2,TRBV3-1/TRBV3-2,TGTGCCAGCAGCCAAGCACAGCCTTATGGCTACACCTTC,CASSQAQPYGYTF
TRBD2,NA,15,TRBJ2-2,TRBV11-2,TGTGCCAGCAGCTTAGAACCTAGCGGGAGTGGGGAGCTGTTTTTT,CASSLEPSGSGELFF
NA,NA,11,TRBJ1-4,TRBV30,TGTGCCTGGAGTGCCAATGAAAAACTGTTTTTT,CAWSANEKLFF
NA,NA,13,TRBJ1-4,TRBV5-1,TGCGCCAGCAGCTTGGGGATTTCTGAAAAACTGTTTTTT,CASSLGISEKLFF